This TCR beta chain was sequenced in a study of cytomegalovirus exposure and HLA in healthy donors. The PCR ran on 60 Vbeta and 13 Jbeta primers. Clones were sequenced by immunoSEQ multiplex PCR, and TCRdb holds only the in-frame ones, with some missing. The sample lists around 130,000 clones, about 8.5% occurring once. Notes on the study in general: Immune exposure data for these donors was limited to CMV serostatus. An Asian-associated ancestry cluster reportedly showed fewer N-insertions than the approximately 630-donor mean in a later analysis.

Regarding this clone: Its antigen remains unidentified.

CDR3 length: 15 amino acids. V lost 5 bases and J lost 5; bases outside the gene matches: 7. Germline loops: CDR1 MNHGY, CDR2 SVAAGI. The sequenced sample was PBMCs. The rearrangement uses TRBV6-9 and TRBJ2-1; 9 positions agree with TRBD1. The sequence came from a man in his forties in good health and CMV-seronegative. The DNA for the CDR3 is TGTGCCAGCAGTGGTAGGACAGGGGTTGACAATGAGCAGTTCTTC. Amino acid sequence: CASSGRTGVDNEQFF.